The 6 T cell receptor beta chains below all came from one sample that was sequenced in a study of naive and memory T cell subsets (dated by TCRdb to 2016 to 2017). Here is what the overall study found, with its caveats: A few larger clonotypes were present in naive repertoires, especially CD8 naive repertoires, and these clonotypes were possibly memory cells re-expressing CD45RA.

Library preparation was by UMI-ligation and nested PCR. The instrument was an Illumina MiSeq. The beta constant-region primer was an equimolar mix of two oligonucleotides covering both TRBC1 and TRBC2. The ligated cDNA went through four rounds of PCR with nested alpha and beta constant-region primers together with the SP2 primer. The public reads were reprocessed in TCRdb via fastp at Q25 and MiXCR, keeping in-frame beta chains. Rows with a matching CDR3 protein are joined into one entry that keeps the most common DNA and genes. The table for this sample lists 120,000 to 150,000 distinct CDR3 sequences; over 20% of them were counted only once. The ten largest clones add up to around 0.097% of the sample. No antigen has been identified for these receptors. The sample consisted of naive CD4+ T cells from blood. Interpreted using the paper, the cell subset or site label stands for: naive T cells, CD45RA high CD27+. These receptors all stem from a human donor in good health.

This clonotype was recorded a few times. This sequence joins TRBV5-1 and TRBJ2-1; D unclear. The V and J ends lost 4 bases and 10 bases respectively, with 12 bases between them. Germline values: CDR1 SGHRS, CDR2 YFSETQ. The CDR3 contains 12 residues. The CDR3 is CASSQPLGEQFF. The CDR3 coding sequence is TGCGCCAGCAGCCAACCTCTAGGAGAGCAGTTCTTC.

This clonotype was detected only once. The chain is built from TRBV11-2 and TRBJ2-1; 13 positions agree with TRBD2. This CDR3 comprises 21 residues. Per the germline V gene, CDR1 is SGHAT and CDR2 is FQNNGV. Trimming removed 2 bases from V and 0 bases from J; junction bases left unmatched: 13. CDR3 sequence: CASSLRQGTSGMHSSYNEQFF. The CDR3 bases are TGTGCCAGCAGCTTAAGACAGGGGACTAGCGGGATGCATAGCTCCTACAATGAGCAGTTCTTC.

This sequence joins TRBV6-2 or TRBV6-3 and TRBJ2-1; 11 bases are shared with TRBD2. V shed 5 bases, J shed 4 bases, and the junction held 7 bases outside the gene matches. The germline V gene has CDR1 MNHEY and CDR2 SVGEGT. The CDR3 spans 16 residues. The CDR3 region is CASSRTGLAVYNEQFF. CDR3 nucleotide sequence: TGTGCCAGCAGTCGGACGGGACTAGCGGTTTACAATGAGCAGTTCTTC.

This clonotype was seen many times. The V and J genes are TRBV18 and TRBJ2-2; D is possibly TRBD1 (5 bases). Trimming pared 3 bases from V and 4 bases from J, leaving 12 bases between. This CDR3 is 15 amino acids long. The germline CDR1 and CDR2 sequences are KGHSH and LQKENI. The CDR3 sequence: CASSPRQSGTGELFF. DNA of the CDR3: TGTGCCAGCTCACCGAGACAGTCAGGCACCGGGGAGCTGTTTTTT.

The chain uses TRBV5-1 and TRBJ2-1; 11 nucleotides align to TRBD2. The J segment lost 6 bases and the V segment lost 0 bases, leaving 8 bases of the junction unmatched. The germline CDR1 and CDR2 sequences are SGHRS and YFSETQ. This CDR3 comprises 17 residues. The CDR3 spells CASSLVGSGRAINEQFF. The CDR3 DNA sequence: TGCGCCAGCAGCTTGGTAGGTAGCGGGAGGGCCATCAATGAGCAGTTCTTC.

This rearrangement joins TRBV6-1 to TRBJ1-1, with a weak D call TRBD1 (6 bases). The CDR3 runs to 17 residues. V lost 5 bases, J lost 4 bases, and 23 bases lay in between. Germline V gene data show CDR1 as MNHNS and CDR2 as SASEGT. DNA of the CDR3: TGTGCCAGCAGTCGAACCTTTGGAGGGGGGAGAGCCACTGAAGCTTTCTTT. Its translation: CASSRTFGGGRATEAFF.